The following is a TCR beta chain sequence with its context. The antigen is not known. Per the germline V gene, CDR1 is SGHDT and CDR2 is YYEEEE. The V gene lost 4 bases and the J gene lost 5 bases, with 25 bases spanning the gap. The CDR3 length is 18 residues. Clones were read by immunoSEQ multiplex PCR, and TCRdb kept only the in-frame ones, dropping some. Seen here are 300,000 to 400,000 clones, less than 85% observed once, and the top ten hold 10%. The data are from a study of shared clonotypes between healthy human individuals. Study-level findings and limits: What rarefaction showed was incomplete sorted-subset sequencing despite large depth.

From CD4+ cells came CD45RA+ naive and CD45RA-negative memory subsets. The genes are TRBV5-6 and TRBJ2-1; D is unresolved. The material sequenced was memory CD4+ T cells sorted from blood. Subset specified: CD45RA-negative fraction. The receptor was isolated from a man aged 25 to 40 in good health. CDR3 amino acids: CASSMMRPPSLGNNEQFF. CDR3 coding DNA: TGTGCCAGCAGCATGATGAGGCCTCCCTCATTGGGGAACAATGAGCAGTTCTTC.